The clone carrying this T cell receptor beta chain was detected ten times or more. The V gene end was trimmed by 2 bases and the J gene end by 4 bases; junction bases not matched to a gene: 9. The germline CDR1 and CDR2 sequences are KGHSH and LQKENI. The CDR3 is 17 amino acids. Amplified TCR beta CDR3 regions derived from RNA transcripts. The HTBI primer set drove a first-round RT-PCR of the TCR CDR3. One entry per CDR3 protein, called by TCRdb with MiXCR from the multiplex PCR reads. The sample holds about 300,000 distinct CDR3 sequences; roughly 20% are singletons and the top ten take about two fifths. The entry originates in a study of T cells in Graves' hyperthyroidism and ophthalmopathy. Thyroid ultrasound, orbital computed tomography, clinical symptoms, and serum thyroxine and TRAb underpinned diagnoses.

The receptor was isolated from a man aged 50-59 years with Graves' ophthalmopathy. V and J are TRBV18 and TRBJ2-1; 9 positions agree with TRBD2. Material for sequencing was blood. CDR3 sequence: CASSPNTGTSLYNEQFF. CDR3 DNA sequence: TGTGCCAGCTCACCAAATACCGGGACTAGCTTGTACAATGAGCAGTTCTTC.